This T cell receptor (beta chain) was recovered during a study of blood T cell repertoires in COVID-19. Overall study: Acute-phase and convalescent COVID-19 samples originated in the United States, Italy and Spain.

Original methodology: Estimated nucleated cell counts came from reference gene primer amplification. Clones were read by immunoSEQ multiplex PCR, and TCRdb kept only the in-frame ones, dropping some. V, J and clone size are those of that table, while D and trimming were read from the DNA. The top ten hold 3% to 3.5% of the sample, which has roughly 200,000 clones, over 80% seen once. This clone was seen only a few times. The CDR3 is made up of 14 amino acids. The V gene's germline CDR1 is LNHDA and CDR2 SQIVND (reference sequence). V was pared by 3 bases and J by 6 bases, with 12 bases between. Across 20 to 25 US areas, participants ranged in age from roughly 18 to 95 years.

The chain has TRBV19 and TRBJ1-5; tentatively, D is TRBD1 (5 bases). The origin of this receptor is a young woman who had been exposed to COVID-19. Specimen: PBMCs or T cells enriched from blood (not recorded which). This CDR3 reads CASSMGLGSQPQHF. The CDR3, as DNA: TGTGCCAGTAGTATGGGACTCGGAAGTCAGCCCCAGCATTTT.